This is a list of T cell receptor beta chains from one sample in a study of technical replicates of blood from several donors. Here immunoSEQ multiplex PCR was the method, and the copy in TCRdb shows in-frame clones only, minus some. Here the sample spans roughly 92,000 clones, roughly 96% being singletons. Material: T cells isolated from PBMCs. These receptors originate from a human donor in good health. The CDR3 runs from the conserved cysteine through the conserved F or W. The D gene is left open where the match is weak. Rows give clone size only sometimes, using once, few, many, or a class for an expanded clone.

TRBV6-5	once	15	TRBJ1-1	NA	TGTGCCAGCAGTTACGACCGTTCCATCAGCTCAGGGGCTTTCTTT	CASSYDRSISSGAFF
TRBV7-2	NA	12	TRBJ1-2	NA	TGTGCCAGCACTCTCCTCAGGGATGGCTACACCTTC	CASTLLRDGYTF
TRBV4-3	NA	17	TRBJ2-2	TRBD2	TGCGCCAGCAGCCAAGATTGGAAGCGGGAGTACACCGGGGAGCTGTTTTTT	CASSQDWKREYTGELFF
TRBV19	NA	17	TRBJ2-7	NA	TGTGCCAGTAGTATAGCACACCAGGACAGTAAAGAGCACGAGCAGTACTTC	CASSIAHQDSKEHEQYF
TRBV30	once	15	TRBJ1-5	TRBD1	TGTGCCTGGGACAGGGCCTTTGGAAGCAATCAGCCCCAGCATTTT	CAWDRAFGSNQPQHF
TRBV10-1	NA	13	TRBJ1-2	NA	TGCGCCAGCAGTGCACACCCGAACTATGGCTACACCTTC	CASSAHPNYGYTF
TRBV18	NA	14	TRBJ2-7	TRBD2	TGTGCCAGCTCACCTAGCGGGGGCTCCTACGAGCAGTACTTC	CASSPSGGSYEQYF
TRBV18	NA	14	TRBJ2-7	TRBD1	TGTGCCAGCTCCCCCGGGACAGGGGGGGGCGAGCAGTACTTC	CASSPGTGGGEQYF
TRBV28	NA	13	TRBJ1-5	NA	TGTGCCAGCAGTTTTTTAGTACGTCAGCCCCAGCATTTT	CASSFLVRQPQHF
TRBV28	NA	11	TRBJ2-7	NA	TGTGCCAGCAACAACCCCTACGAGCAGTACTTC	CASNNPYEQYF
TRBV29-1	NA	12	TRBJ2-2	NA	TGCAGCGTGTACAGGGTGTCAGGGGAGCTGTTTTTT	CSVYRVSGELFF
TRBV11-2	NA	16	TRBJ2-5	NA	TGTGCCAGCAGCGAGTCGGGATCTTCGGGAAAGGGGACCCAGTACTTC	CASSESGSSGKGTQYF
TRBV11-2	NA	17	TRBJ2-1	TRBD2	TGTGCCAGCAGCTGGATTAGCGGGAGGAATGGAAACAATGAGCAGTTCTTC	CASSWISGRNGNNEQFF
TRBV5-1	once	13	TRBJ1-2	TRBD1	TGCGCCAGCAGCGTCGGGGACAGGGACGGCTACACCTTC	CASSVGDRDGYTF
TRBV18	NA	15	TRBJ2-1	TRBD1	TGTGCCAGCTCACCACCGTGGGACAGTGATAATGAGCAGTTCTTC	CASSPPWDSDNEQFF
TRBV25-1	NA	11	TRBJ1-1	NA	TGTGCCAGCAGCAGGAACACTGAAGCTTTCTTT	CASSRNTEAFF
TRBV21-1	NA	15	TRBJ2-1	NA	TGTGCCAGCAGCAAGGGAACTAGCGGGACAGTTGAGCAGTTCTTC	CASSKGTSGTVEQFF
TRBV27	NA	15	TRBJ1-5	NA	TGTGCCAGCAGTTCGACTGGAAATAGCAATCAGCCCCAGCATTTT	CASSSTGNSNQPQHF
TRBV5-6	NA	13	TRBJ2-7	TRBD1	TGTGCCTGCTCCGGGACAGTTTCTTACGAGCAGTACTTC	CACSGTVSYEQYF
TRBV25-1	NA	16	TRBJ1-4	NA	TGTGCCAGCAGTGACCTGACACTTTCAAAAAATGAAAAACTGTTTTTT	CASSDLTLSKNEKLFF
TRBV11-3	NA	13	TRBJ2-7	NA	TGTGCCAGCGGACACGGGACATCCTACGAGCAGTACTTC	CASGHGTSYEQYF
TRBV9	NA	16	TRBJ2-1	TRBD2	TGTGCCAGCAGCCTCAGACTAGCGGGAGGGGACAATGAGCAGTTCTTC	CASSLRLAGGDNEQFF
TRBV10-3	NA	14	TRBJ1-2	NA	TGTGCCATCAGTGGTCAGGGTACTAACTATGGCTACACCTTC	CAISGQGTNYGYTF